These T cell receptor beta chains were read from a single sample in a study of T cells after yellow fever vaccination. TCRdb reprocessed the 5' RACE reads via MiXCR and lists one record per CDR3 protein. The sample carries 110,000 or so distinct CDR3 sequences, roughly 7.9% recorded once. The source was CD4+ T cells sorted from PBMCs, collected 35 to 50 days after the first yellow fever vaccination. These receptors came from a man between 18 and 29 years old who received the YFV17D yellow fever vaccine. CDR3s include the opening cysteine and the closing phenylalanine or tryptophan. The D gene is left open where the match is weak. Size is omitted from some rows. Given values are once, few, many or a class for expanded clones.

J | D | size | V | DNA | CDR3
TRBJ2-1 | NA | many | TRBV5-4 | TGTGCCAGCAGCGCCGACTTGGGAGATTACAATGAGCAGTTCTTC | CASSADLGDYNEQFF
TRBJ1-1 | TRBD1 | many | TRBV4-2 | TGTGCCAGCAGCCAAGATCGCAGGGGGCGCGGTGAAGCTTTCTTT | CASSQDRRGRGEAFF
TRBJ1-5 | TRBD1 | NA | TRBV23-1 | TGCGCCAGCTGTCCGGGACAGGAGCCAAGGGGAAATCAGCCCCAGCATTTT | CASCPGQEPRGNQPQHF
TRBJ1-1 | NA | many | TRBV27 | TGTGCCAGCAGTTTCTCCGTTCGCGGGACAAGTACTGAAGCTTTCTTT | CASSFSVRGTSTEAFF
TRBJ1-6 | NA | many | TRBV9 | TGTGCCAGCAGCGCCGCTCCCGAGAGTGATTCACCCCTCCACTTT | CASSAAPESDSPLHF
TRBJ2-3 | NA | many | TRBV27 | TGTGCCAGCAGGATGGGCAGGAGGACAGATACGCAGTATTTT | CASRMGRRTDTQYF
TRBJ1-2 | NA | many | TRBV7-9 | TGTGCCAGCAGCTTACGAAGCCTAGGAGGCTACACCTTC | CASSLRSLGGYTF
TRBJ1-2 | NA | many | TRBV5-1 | TGCGCCAGCAGCTCCCGAGGGGACTTCTATGGCTACACCTTC | CASSSRGDFYGYTF
TRBJ1-2 | NA | many | TRBV30 | TGTGCCTGGAGTGTACACAGTAGGGGGTACGGTGGCTACACCTTC | CAWSVHSRGYGGYTF
TRBJ2-1 | TRBD2 | many | TRBV10-3 | TGTGCCATGTCTAGCGGGATTTACAATGAGCAGTTCTTC | CAMSSGIYNEQFF
TRBJ1-5 | TRBD1 | few | TRBV18 | TGTGCCAGCTCACCCCAGGGGGCACATCAGCCCCAGCATTTT | CASSPQGAHQPQHF
TRBJ2-3 | TRBD2 | many | TRBV5-1 | TGCGCCAGCAGCTTGAATGGACTAGCTATTAGCACAGATACGCAGTATTTT | CASSLNGLAISTDTQYF
TRBJ2-2 | NA | many | TRBV3-1 | TGTGCCAGCAGCCATTTGTGGGCAGGGACCACCGGGGAGCTGTTTTTT | CASSHLWAGTTGELFF
TRBJ2-1 | NA | few | TRBV15 | TGTGCCACCAGCAGAGGCCCGCTTGCGTTAAGCTCCTACAATGAGCAGTTCTTC | CATSRGPLALSSYNEQFF
TRBJ1-2 | NA | few | TRBV5-1 | TGCGCCAGCAGCGCGGACAGCGATGGCTACACCTTC | CASSADSDGYTF
TRBJ2-7 | NA | many | TRBV10-3 | TGTGCCATCAGTGGAGGACAGAACCCCTACGAGCAGTACTTC | CAISGGQNPYEQYF
TRBJ2-3 | NA | many | TRBV7-2 | TGTGCCAGCAGCTTATACGGTACTAGCACAGATACGCAGTATTTT | CASSLYGTSTDTQYF
TRBJ1-1 | NA | many | TRBV5-1 | TGCGCCAGCAGCTTCGGCCCGGGCACTGAAGCTTTCTTT | CASSFGPGTEAFF
TRBJ2-1 | NA | many | TRBV5-1 | TGCGCCAGCAGCTTTGCCTGGGCTTTAGATGAGCAGTTCTTC | CASSFAWALDEQFF
TRBJ2-1 | TRBD2 | many | TRBV11-2 | TGTGCCAGCAAAGGACTAGCGGGGGCCCAAAGCTCCTACAATGAGCAGTTCTTC | CASKGLAGAQSSYNEQFF
TRBJ1-5 | NA | many | TRBV10-1 | TGCGCCAGCAATTCGAGGCCCCCCGAAGGCAATCAGCCCCAGCATTTT | CASNSRPPEGNQPQHF
TRBJ2-2 | TRBD2 | NA | TRBV12-3/TRBV12-4 | TGTGCCAGCAGTTCTAGCGGGAGGAACACCGGGGAGCTGTTTTTT | CASSSSGRNTGELFF
TRBJ2-7 | TRBD1 | many | TRBV6-5 | TGTGCCAGCAGTTACGCCTACCGGGACAGGGTGTACGAGCAGTACTTC | CASSYAYRDRVYEQYF
TRBJ1-2 | TRBD1 | few | TRBV12-3/TRBV12-4 | TGTGCCAGCAGTTTCCGATCCCCTGACAGGGCTAACTATGGCTACACCTTC | CASSFRSPDRANYGYTF
TRBJ2-4 | NA | many | TRBV20-1 | TGCAGTGCTGAGTCAGACAGGCGCAAAAACATTCAGTACTTC | CSAESDRRKNIQYF
TRBJ2-1 | NA | few | TRBV5-4 | TGTGCCAGCAGCGAACAGGGCCGCAATGAGCAGTTCTTC | CASSEQGRNEQFF
TRBJ2-1 | NA | many | TRBV10-3 | TGTGCCATCGCCTTCGAACCCCAGTTCTTC | CAIAFEPQFF
TRBJ1-5 | NA | many | TRBV6-2/TRBV6-3 | TGTGCCAGCGGAAGGACGGGTCAGCCCCAGCATTTT | CASGRTGQPQHF
TRBJ2-4 | NA | many | TRBV12-3/TRBV12-4 | TGTGCCAGCTCTAATCCCGGTGCAGTTCAGTACTTC | CASSNPGAVQYF
TRBJ2-3 | NA | many | TRBV28 | TGTGCCAGCAGCCTCAGGGTAGCGGGCACAGATACGCAGTATTTT | CASSLRVAGTDTQYF
TRBJ2-7 | NA | NA | TRBV4-3 | TGCGCCAGCAGCCAAGATCTACTCACGGTCTACGATCAGTACTTC | CASSQDLLTVYDQYF
TRBJ2-2 | NA | many | TRBV5-1 | TGCGCCAGCAGCCGCGATAGAACCATCACCGGGGAGCTGTTTTTT | CASSRDRTITGELFF
TRBJ2-2 | TRBD1 | many | TRBV15 | TGTGCCACCAGAACCACTCCGGGACAGGTGCTGTTTTTT | CATRTTPGQVLFF
TRBJ2-4 | NA | NA | TRBV11-2 | TGTGCCAGCAGCTTAGGTTCGGCGGGCCATACCCGAGCCAAAAACATTCAGTACTTC | CASSLGSAGHTRAKNIQYF
TRBJ1-2 | TRBD1 | many | TRBV10-3 | TGTGCCATCCTACAGGGGGCAAGTGGCTACACCTTC | CAILQGASGYTF
TRBJ1-6 | NA | many | TRBV5-6 | TGTGCCAGCAGCTTGGGCCCTTTACAGGAAAATTCACCCCTCCACTTT | CASSLGPLQENSPLHF
TRBJ1-4 | NA | many | TRBV12-3/TRBV12-4 | TGTGCCAGCAGTTTAAACGGGGGCATGGGAGAAAAACTGTTTTTT | CASSLNGGMGEKLFF
TRBJ2-5 | NA | many | TRBV2 | TGTGCCAGCGGTCCCTATCAAACCCAGTACTTC | CASGPYQTQYF
TRBJ2-5 | TRBD2 | many | TRBV3-1 | TGTGCTTCGACCGGCCTAGCGGGGAGGGAGACCCAGTACTTC | CASTGLAGRETQYF
TRBJ2-6 | NA | NA | TRBV6-2/TRBV6-3 | TGTGCCAGCACTTATCGGGGTGCCGGGGCCAACGTCCTGACTTTC | CASTYRGAGANVLTF
TRBJ2-1 | TRBD1 | many | TRBV24-1 | TGTGCCACCAGTGAACCCCGGACAGGGGGAAGTGAGCAGTTCTTC | CATSEPRTGGSEQFF
TRBJ2-3 | NA | many | TRBV4-1 | TGCGCCAGCAGCCAGGGGACCCTTAACACAGATACGCAGTATTTT | CASSQGTLNTDTQYF
TRBJ1-2 | NA | many | TRBV28 | TGTGCCAGCAGAGGCCCCTACGATGGCTACACCTTC | CASRGPYDGYTF
TRBJ2-2 | NA | many | TRBV7-9 | TGTGCCAGCAGCTTAGTGCCGGCCCCATTTGTCACCGGGGAGCTGTTTTTT | CASSLVPAPFVTGELFF
TRBJ1-1 | TRBD1 | many | TRBV5-1 | TGCGCCAGCAGCCCGGCAGGGGGCGGAAACACTGAAGCTTTCTTT | CASSPAGGGNTEAFF
TRBJ2-5 | TRBD2 | many | TRBV7-2 | TGTGCCAGCAGCTTAGGGGGACTAGGGGGGGAGACCCAGTACTTC | CASSLGGLGGETQYF
TRBJ1-5 | NA | many | TRBV5-1 | TGCGCCAGCAGCTTCACAGGGAGTAGCAATCAGCCCCAGCATTTT | CASSFTGSSNQPQHF
TRBJ1-2 | TRBD1 | NA | TRBV24-1 | TGTGCCACCTCCGGGACAGCGGGCGGCTACACCTTC | CATSGTAGGYTF
TRBJ2-5 | TRBD2 | few | TRBV5-5 | TGTGCCAGCAGCTTGGAGGGAGGGCTGGGGACCCAGTACTTC | CASSLEGGLGTQYF
TRBJ1-5 | TRBD1 | NA | TRBV6-1 | TGTGCCAGCAGTGAAGAGGGGACAGATTATAGCAATCAGCCCCAGCATTTT | CASSEEGTDYSNQPQHF
TRBJ1-1 | NA | many | TRBV12-3/TRBV12-4 | TGTGCCAGCAGTTTAGTCCATCAACCGAACACTGAAGCTTTCTTT | CASSLVHQPNTEAFF
TRBJ2-1 | NA | few | TRBV6-1 | TGTGCCAGCCAAGTCCACCACAATGAGCAGTTCTTC | CASQVHHNEQFF
TRBJ2-3 | NA | many | TRBV28 | TGTGCCAGCAGTCGGCTAGGGGGGACCAGCACAGATACGCAGTATTTT | CASSRLGGTSTDTQYF